The 9 T cell receptor beta chains given below trace back to one sample, sequenced in a study of T cells after yellow fever vaccination. TCRdb recomputed calls from the 5' RACE reads with MiXCR, one row per CDR3 protein. The sample has hundreds of thousands of distinct CDR3 sequences, over 15% seen once. The sample here was PBMCs, taken 15 days after the yellow fever booster vaccination. The receptor source for this set is a man aged 25-40 years who received the YFV17D yellow fever vaccine.

This clonotype has only a few counts. V gene TRBV20-1 combines with J gene TRBJ1-1, with D possibly matching TRBD1 (6 bases). V was clipped by 2 bases and J by 4 bases, with 14 bases between them. This CDR3 contains 14 residues. The germline V gene has CDR1 DFQATT and CDR2 SNEGSKA (reference sequence). CDR3 nucleotide sequence: TGCAGTGCTAGAATGGGGGGCCCCGCCACTGAAGCTTTCTTT. Its protein product is CSARMGGPATEAFF.

The sample holds a few counts of this clonotype. This chain connects TRBV29-1 to TRBJ2-4; tentative D call: TRBD2 (6 bases). CDR1 SQVTM and CDR2 ANQGSEA come from the germline V gene. This CDR3 spans 13 amino acids. The V end was cut by 5 bases, the J end by 0 bases, with 8 bases between. The CDR3 DNA reads TGCAGCGTTCGGGGGACAGCCAAAAACATTCAGTACTTC. Encoded protein: CSVRGTAKNIQYF.

This clonotype was seen a handful of times. The genes are TRBV5-1 and TRBJ2-1, with D unresolved. V was trimmed by 2 bases and J by 4 bases, leaving 19 bases between them. There are 17 residues in the CDR3. In germline, CDR1 is SGHRS, CDR2 YFSETQ. The CDR3 DNA reads TGCGCCAGCAGCTTAAACCTCGTTACTCCCGGGTACAATGAGCAGTTCTTC. Translating gives CASSLNLVTPGYNEQFF.

This clonotype was picked up a small number of times. DNA for the CDR3: TGTGCCAGCAGCTTAGGGGACAGGGTCTCAGAGACCCAGTACTTC. Translation gives CASSLGDRVSETQYF. This sequence joins TRBV7-2 and TRBJ2-5; TRBD1 aligns across 9 bases. The trim removed 1 base at V and 4 bases at J, leaving 4 bases unmatched. Germline V gene sequence: CDR1 SGHTA, CDR2 FQGNSA. The CDR3 runs to 15 residues.

This chain joins TRBV4-1 and TRBJ2-7; tentatively, D is TRBD1 (5 bases). This CDR3 region has 15 residues. The germline V gene encodes CDR1 MGHRA and CDR2 YSYEKL. V was clipped by 0 bases and J by 3 bases, with 12 bases between them. The CDR3 loop is CASSQDQGNIYEQYF. CDR3 coding DNA: TGCGCCAGCAGCCAAGATCAGGGTAATATCTACGAGCAGTACTTC.

The chain couples TRBV20-1 to TRBJ2-5; D gene ambiguous. Trimming stripped 5 bases from V and 2 bases from J, with 15 bases between. Germline V gene data show CDR1 as DFQATT and CDR2 as SNEGSKA (reference sequence). CDR3 length: 14 amino acids. CDR3 in DNA: TGCAGTGCTGGAAGACCCCCCGGTCAAGAGACCCAGTACTTC. It encodes CSAGRPPGQETQYF.

This clonotype occurred a few times. CDR3 DNA sequence: TGTGCCAGCAGCTCCTGGACGGCGGTGGGGACTGAAGCTTTCTTT. Protein product: CASSSWTAVGTEAFF. V gene TRBV7-2 combines with J gene TRBJ1-1; D remains unclear. V was trimmed by 4 bases and J by 5 bases, leaving 17 bases between them. Germline V CDR1 and CDR2: SGHTA, FQGNSA. The CDR3 is 15 residues long.

The chain joins TRBV7-6 to TRBJ2-1, with 9 positions matching TRBD2. CDR3 length: 17 amino acids. The ends lost 5 bases at V and 2 bases at J; junction bases unmatched: 10. Germline V lookup: CDR1 SGHVS, CDR2 FNYEAQ. The CDR3: CASSNPLREGPYNEQFF. The CDR3 bases are TGTGCCAGCAGCAACCCCCTGCGGGAGGGGCCCTACAATGAGCAGTTCTTC.

This clonotype was counted a few times. The chain joins TRBV28 to TRBJ1-1, with TRBD1 matching 12 bases. Germline CDR1 MDHEN, CDR2 SYDVKM. This CDR3 contains 16 residues. With V trimmed by 2 bases and J by 0 bases, 1 base remained unmatched. The CDR3 sequence is CASSLGTGGMNTEAFF. CDR3 nucleotides: TGTGCCAGCAGTTTAGGGACAGGGGGCATGAACACTGAAGCTTTCTTT. The full variable domain, its missing parts supplied by reference TRBV28 and TRBJ1-1, is DVKVTQSSRYLVKRTGEKVFLECVQDMDHENMFWYRQDPGLGLRLIYFSYDVKMKEKGDIPEGYSVSREKKERFSLILESASTNQTSMYLCASSLGTGGMNTEAFFGQGTRLTVV.